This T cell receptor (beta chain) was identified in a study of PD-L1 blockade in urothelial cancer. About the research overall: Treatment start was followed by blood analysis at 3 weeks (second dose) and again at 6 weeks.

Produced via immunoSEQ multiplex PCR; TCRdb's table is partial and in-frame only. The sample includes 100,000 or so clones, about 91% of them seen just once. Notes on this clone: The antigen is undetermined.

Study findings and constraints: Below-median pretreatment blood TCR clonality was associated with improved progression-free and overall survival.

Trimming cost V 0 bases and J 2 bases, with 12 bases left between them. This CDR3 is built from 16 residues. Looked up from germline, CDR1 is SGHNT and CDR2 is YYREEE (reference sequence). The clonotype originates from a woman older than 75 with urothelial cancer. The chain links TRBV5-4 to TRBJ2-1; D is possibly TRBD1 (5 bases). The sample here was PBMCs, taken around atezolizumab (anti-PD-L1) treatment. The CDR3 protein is CASSLGLQGAYNEQFF. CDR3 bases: TGTGCCAGCAGCTTGGGACTCCAAGGGGCCTACAATGAGCAGTTCTTC.